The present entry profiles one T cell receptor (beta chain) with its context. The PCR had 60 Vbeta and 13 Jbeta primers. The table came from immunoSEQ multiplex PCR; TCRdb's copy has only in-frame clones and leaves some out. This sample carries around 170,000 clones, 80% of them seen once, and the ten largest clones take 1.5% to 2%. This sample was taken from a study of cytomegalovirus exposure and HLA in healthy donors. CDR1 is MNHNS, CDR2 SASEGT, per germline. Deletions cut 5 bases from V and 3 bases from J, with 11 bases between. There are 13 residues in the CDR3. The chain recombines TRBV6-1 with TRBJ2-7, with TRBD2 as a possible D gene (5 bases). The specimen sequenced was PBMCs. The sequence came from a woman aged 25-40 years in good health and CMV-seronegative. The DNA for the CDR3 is TGTGCCAGCAGTTCCTCGGGGAACTACGAGCAGTACTTC. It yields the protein CASSSSGNYEQYF.